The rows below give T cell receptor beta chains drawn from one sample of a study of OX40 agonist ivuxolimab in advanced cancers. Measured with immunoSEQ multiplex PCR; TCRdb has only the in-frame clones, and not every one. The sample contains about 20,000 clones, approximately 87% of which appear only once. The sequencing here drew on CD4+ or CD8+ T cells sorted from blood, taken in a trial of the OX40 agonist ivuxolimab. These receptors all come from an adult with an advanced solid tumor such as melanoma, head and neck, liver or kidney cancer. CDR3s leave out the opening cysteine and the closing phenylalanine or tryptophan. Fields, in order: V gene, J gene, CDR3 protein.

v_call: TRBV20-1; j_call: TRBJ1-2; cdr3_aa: SASGGGYT
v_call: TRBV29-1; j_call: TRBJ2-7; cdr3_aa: SVETAGSYEQY
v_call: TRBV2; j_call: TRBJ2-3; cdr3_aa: ASSGGSPDTQY
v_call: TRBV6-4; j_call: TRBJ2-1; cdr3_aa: ASSQGGPYNEQF
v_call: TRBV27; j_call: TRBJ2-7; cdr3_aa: ASSPTQLAESSYEQY
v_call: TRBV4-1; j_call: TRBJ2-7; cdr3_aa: ASSQDGSGIYEQY
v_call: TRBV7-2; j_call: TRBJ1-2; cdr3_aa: ASSFLGPDGYT
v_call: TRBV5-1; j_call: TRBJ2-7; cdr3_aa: ASSFGGEQY
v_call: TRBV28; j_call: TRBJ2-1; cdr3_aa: ASSAGLSYNEQF
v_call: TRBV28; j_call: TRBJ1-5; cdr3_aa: ASSLASLNQPQH
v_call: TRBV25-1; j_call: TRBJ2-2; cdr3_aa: ASSSGLDTGELF
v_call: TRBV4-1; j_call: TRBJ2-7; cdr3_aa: ASSQGRSATYEQY
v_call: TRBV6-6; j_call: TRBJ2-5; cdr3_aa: ASSYSGEGETQY
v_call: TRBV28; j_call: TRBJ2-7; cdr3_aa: ASSFRQGSPGEQY
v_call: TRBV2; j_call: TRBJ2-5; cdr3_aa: ASQDIQETQY